These 27 T cell receptor beta chains share one sample of origin, sequenced in a study of T-cell memory formation after mild COVID-19. TCRdb reprocessed the 5' RACE reads with MiXCR, giving one entry per CDR3 protein. The data show a few hundred thousand distinct CDR3 sequences, around 26% seen once. The sequenced sample consisted of PBMCs or a T cell subset sorted from them (not recorded which). The receptor source for this set is an adult woman who had mild COVID-19 (a few samples of this study predate the infection). Cell type and time point are not known.

The V and J genes are TRBV30 and TRBJ2-2; no clear D gene. This CDR3 spans 11 amino acids. Trimming removed 1 base at V and 10 bases at J, with 7 bases between. Germline-derived CDR1 and CDR2 are GTSNPN and SVGIG (reference sequence). Here the CDR3 DNA reads TGTGCCTGGAGTGGCCTGACGGAGCTGTTTTTT. Its protein is CAWSGLTELFF. Drawing the rest from reference TRBV30 and TRBJ2-2, the complete variable domain is SQTIHQWPATLVQPVGSPLSLECTVEGTSNPNLYWYRQAAGRGLQLLFYSVGIGQISSEVPQNLSASRPQDRQFILSSKKLLLSDSGFYLCAWSGLTELFFGEGSRLTVL.

This clonotype was observed many times. The chain joins TRBV20-1 to TRBJ1-1; possibly TRBD1 for D (5 bases). This CDR3 region has 15 residues. Trimming stripped 6 bases from V and 4 bases from J, with 21 bases between. CDR1 is DFQATT and CDR2 is SNEGSKA in the germline V gene (reference sequence). The CDR3 bases are TGCAGTGCAAAGCTCCCCCAGGGTCTGACCACTGAAGCTTTCTTT. Protein product: CSAKLPQGLTTEAFF.

The V and J genes are TRBV5-1 and TRBJ2-2; no firm D call. V lost 0 bases and J lost 10, with 19 bases in between. Germline V CDR1 and CDR2: SGHRS, YFSETQ. The CDR3 runs to 16 residues. The CDR3 DNA reads as TGCGCCAGCAGCTTGGGGATCCAGGTCCCCACGGAGGAGCTGTTTTTT. It is translated as CASSLGIQVPTEELFF.

This clonotype has a handful of counts. This sequence joins TRBV29-1 and TRBJ2-7; maybe TRBD2 (6 bases). V was pared by 4 bases and J by 5 bases, with 12 bases between. The CDR3 covers 12 residues. Germline assignment: CDR1 SQVTM and CDR2 ANQGSEA. CDR3 loop: CSVVDGTDEQYF. The CDR3 nucleotides read TGCAGCGTTGTGGATGGGACTGACGAGCAGTACTTC.

This clonotype turned up a few times. The J gene is TRBJ2-7, the V gene TRBV7-2; 7 bases are shared with TRBD2. Germline V gives CDR1 SGHTA, CDR2 FQGNSA. The CDR3 is 14 residues long. V lost 2 bases to trimming and J lost 8 bases; unmatched junction nucleotides: 9. CDR3 residues: CASSLLRESSQQYF. The CDR3 DNA is TGTGCCAGCAGCTTATTGCGGGAGTCCTCCCAGCAGTACTTC. The whole variable domain, filled in from reference TRBV7-2 and TRBJ2-7, reads GAGVSQSPSNKVTEKGKDVELRCDPISGHTALYWYRQSLGQGLEFLIYFQGNSAPDKSGLPSDRFSAERTGGSVSTLTIQRTQQEDSAVYLCASSLLRESSQQYFGPGTRLTVT.

The V and J genes are TRBV5-1 and TRBJ2-5; 9 nucleotides agree with TRBD2. CDR1 and CDR2 from the germline V gene are SGHRS and YFSETQ. There are 16 residues in the CDR3. The V segment lost 2 bases and the J segment 0 bases; nucleotides outside the gene matches: 5. The CDR3 sequence is CASSFSGGRYQETQYF. In nucleotides, the CDR3 is TGCGCCAGCAGCTTCAGCGGGGGGCGGTACCAAGAGACCCAGTACTTC.

This clonotype was detected a few times. V usage is TRBV29-1 and J usage is TRBJ1-1, with 7 bases matching TRBD1. The CDR3 extends over 13 amino acids. Germline assignment: CDR1 SQVTM and CDR2 ANQGSEA. V gave up 7 bases and J gave up 3 bases; unmatched junction bases: 8. The CDR3 reads CSADFDRDTEAFF. The CDR3 coding sequence is TGCAGCGCCGACTTTGACAGGGACACTGAAGCTTTCTTT.

This clonotype was counted a few times. This chain links TRBV7-6 with TRBJ2-3, with 7 bases matching TRBD2. CDR3 size: 17 residues. Unmatched junction bases numbered 13, after V lost 5 bases and J lost 2 bases. Germline V CDR1 and CDR2: SGHVS, FNYEAQ. DNA of the CDR3: TGTGCCAGCAGCCCCCACGTACGGGCGGGAGCCACAGATACGCAGTATTTT. The encoded protein is CASSPHVRAGATDTQYF.

The chain carries TRBV18 and TRBJ2-3; 8 bases agree with TRBD1. CDR1 KGHSH and CDR2 LQKENI come from the germline V gene. The trim removed 6 bases at V and 3 bases at J, leaving 8 bases unmatched. The CDR3 contains 15 residues. The CDR3 here is CASSLQQGDTDTQYF. The CDR3 DNA reads as TGTGCCAGCTCCCTCCAACAGGGGGATACAGATACGCAGTATTTT.

This clonotype was picked up a small number of times. DNA for the CDR3: TGTGCCAGCAGCTTGAATGCCTACGAGCAGTACTTC. Amino acid sequence: CASSLNAYEQYF. The chain joins TRBV11-2 to TRBJ2-7, with D unclear. Trimming removed 3 bases from V and 2 bases from J, with 5 bases in between. Per the germline V gene, CDR1 is SGHAT and CDR2 is FQNNGV. The CDR3 runs to 12 residues.

The chain has TRBV6-5 and TRBJ1-2; D gene ambiguous. The CDR3 is 15 residues long. Trimming took off 5 bases at V and 7 bases at J, with 20 bases between the two ends. Germline CDR1 and CDR2: MNHEY and SVGAGI. Here the CDR3 DNA reads TGTGCCAGCAGTCAGTTGTGGGGATCTACTAGTGGCTACACCTTC. Translating it yields CASSQLWGSTSGYTF.

The gene calls are TRBV20-1 and TRBJ2-3; 11 positions agree with TRBD2. This CDR3 region has 15 residues. Germline V gene sequence: CDR1 DFQATT, CDR2 SNEGSKA (reference sequence). J lost 3 bases, V lost 4 bases, and 6 bases had no gene match. The CDR3 reads CSANRLAGMTDTQYF. The CDR3 DNA follows: TGCAGTGCTAACCGACTAGCGGGGATGACAGATACGCAGTATTTT.

This rearrangement joins TRBV7-6 to TRBJ2-3; D not certain. This CDR3 is built from 18 residues. V was clipped by 0 bases and J by 0 bases, with 16 bases between them. Germline V gives CDR1 SGHVS, CDR2 FNYEAQ. This CDR3 is CASSLASGRQYSTDTQYF. In DNA, the CDR3 is TGTGCCAGCAGCTTAGCGTCCGGCCGCCAGTATAGCACAGATACGCAGTATTTT. The complete variable domain, with remaining parts taken from reference TRBV7-6 and TRBJ2-3, reads GAGVSQSPRYKVTKRGQDVALRCDPISGHVSLYWYRQALGQGPEFLTYFNYEAQQDKSGLPNDRFSAERPEGSISTLTIQRTEQRDSAMYRCASSLASGRQYSTDTQYFGPGTRLTVL.

This clonotype was counted at least ten times. This chain connects TRBV5-1 to TRBJ1-1, with 7 bases aligning to TRBD1. This CDR3 region has 14 residues. Trimming at V came to 0 bases and at J to 4 bases, leaving 3 bases not matched to a gene. Germline V gives CDR1 SGHRS, CDR2 YFSETQ. The CDR3 loop is CASSLGQGSTEAFF. Written as DNA, the CDR3 is TGCGCCAGCAGCTTGGGACAGGGAAGCACTGAAGCTTTCTTT. The full variable domain, its missing parts supplied by reference TRBV5-1 and TRBJ1-1, is KAGVTQTPRYLIKTRGQQVTLSCSPISGHRSVSWYQQTPGQGLQFLFEYFSETQRNKGNFPGRFSGRQFSNSRSEMNVSTLELGDSALYLCASSLGQGSTEAFFGQGTRLTVV.

The chain recombines TRBV2 with TRBJ1-6; possibly TRBD1 for D (5 bases). The germline V gene has CDR1 SNHLY and CDR2 FYNNEI. The CDR3 is made up of 15 amino acids. The V end was cut by 6 bases, the J end by 1 base, with 10 bases between. The CDR3 spells CASRIGASYNSPLHF. CDR3 in DNA: TGTGCCAGCAGGATTGGGGCATCCTATAATTCACCCCTCCACTTT.

Regarding this clonotype: One end of the junction fails to match germline, which may point to a read error. The chain links TRBV6-5 to TRBJ2-7; TRBD2 matches at 9 bases. CDR1 MNHEY and CDR2 SVGAGI come from the germline V gene. The CDR3 loop spans 12 amino acids. Written as DNA, the CDR3 is TGTGCCAGCAGTTACGCTAGCGGGATACAAATCTTC. It translates to CASSYASGIQIF.

CDR3 DNA: TGCAGCGGCGACAGGACCCCCACCTACGAGCAGTACTTC. This sequence encodes CSGDRTPTYEQYF. The V call is TRBV29-1, the J call TRBJ2-7; a possible D gene is TRBD1 (6 bases). In germline, CDR1 is SQVTM, CDR2 ANQGSEA. Trimming removed 7 bases from V and 2 bases from J, with 15 bases in between. The CDR3 is made up of 13 amino acids.

This rearrangement joins TRBV5-4 to TRBJ2-1, with TRBD2 matching 12 bases. With 2 bases clipped from V and 10 bases from J, the junction kept 4 bases outside the gene matches. CDR3 length equals 14 residues. Germline V lookup: CDR1 SGHNT, CDR2 YYREEE (reference sequence). This CDR3 is CASSFPSGRGEQFF. Here the CDR3 DNA reads TGTGCCAGCAGCTTCCCTAGCGGGAGGGGGGAGCAGTTCTTC. The whole variable domain, remainder taken from reference TRBV5-4 and TRBJ2-1, is ETGVTQSPTHLIKTRGQQVTLRCSSQSGHNTVSWYQQALGQGPQFIFQYYREEENGRGNFPPRFSGLQFPNYSSELNVNALELDDSALYLCASSFPSGRGEQFFGPGTRLTVL.

CDR3 region: CATRLKYNEQFF. CDR3 nucleotides: TGTGCCACCCGGCTGAAGTACAATGAGCAGTTCTTC. The chain joins TRBV7-9 to TRBJ2-1; D gene ambiguous. From germline, CDR1 is SEHNR and CDR2 FQNEAQ (reference sequence). V was trimmed by 10 bases and J by 4 bases, leaving 11 bases between them. This CDR3 has 12 residues.

The chain recombines TRBV5-1 with TRBJ2-1, with D unclear. Trimming shortened V by 4 bases and J by 7 bases, and 6 bases separated the two germline ends. The CDR3 is 11 amino acids. Germline values: CDR1 SGHRS, CDR2 YFSETQ. The CDR3 here is CASSTVNEQFF. CDR3 DNA sequence: TGCGCCAGCAGCACAGTTAATGAGCAGTTCTTC.

J is TRBJ2-5 and V is TRBV18, with D uncertain. The ends were cut back, 1 base at V and 2 bases at J, with 5 bases in the middle. This CDR3 comprises 13 residues. Germline CDR1 reads KGHSH; CDR2 reads LQKENI. CDR3 nucleotide sequence: TGTGCCAGCTCACCACAGACTCAAGAGACCCAGTACTTC. Its translation: CASSPQTQETQYF.

V and J are TRBV7-2 and TRBJ2-7, with TRBD1 as a possible D gene (6 bases). Trimming cost V 3 bases and J 4 bases, with 13 bases left between them. Germline lookup yields CDR1 SGHTA and CDR2 FQGNSA. The CDR3 is 14 residues long. CDR3 loop: CASSFQGLGYEQYF. CDR3 nucleotide sequence: TGTGCCAGCAGCTTCCAGGGGCTCGGATACGAGCAGTACTTC.

The sample holds a few counts of this clonotype. The chain links TRBV27 to TRBJ2-7, with TRBD1 matching 11 bases. Germline V CDR1 and CDR2: MNHEY, SMNVEV (reference sequence). The CDR3 is made up of 15 amino acids. V gave up 2 bases and J gave up 1 base; unmatched junction bases: 1. CDR3 loop: CASSLGTGGSYEQYF. The CDR3 region has the DNA TGTGCCAGCAGTTTAGGGACAGGGGGATCCTACGAGCAGTACTTC.

This clonotype was detected only a few times. The V gene is TRBV29-1, the J gene TRBJ2-2; 7 bases are a match to TRBD1. The trim removed 7 bases at V and 4 bases at J, leaving 9 bases unmatched. There are 14 residues in the CDR3. Germline assignment: CDR1 SQVTM and CDR2 ANQGSEA. The CDR3 DNA is TGCAGCGCTGGGGCGACAGGGACCACCGGGGAGCTGTTTTTT. Its translation: CSAGATGTTGELFF.

The chain employs TRBV5-4 and TRBJ2-1, with 8 positions matching TRBD2. The germline CDR1 and CDR2 sequences are SGHNT and YYREEE (reference sequence). CDR3 size: 13 residues. The ends lost 5 bases at V and 7 bases at J; junction bases unmatched: 5. The CDR3 DNA reads TGTGCCAGCAGAACGGGGGGGAGGAATGAGCAGTTCTTC. Translated: CASRTGGRNEQFF.

V is TRBV27 and J is TRBJ2-7, with 9 bases fitting TRBD2. The CDR3 is 14 residues long. CDR1 is MNHEY and CDR2 is SMNVEV in the germline V gene (reference sequence). Trimming at V came to 6 bases and at J to 0 bases, leaving 3 bases not matched to a gene. This CDR3 is CASRMGLASYEQYF. The CDR3 region has the DNA TGTGCCAGCAGGATGGGACTAGCCTCCTACGAGCAGTACTTC.

J is TRBJ2-5 and V is TRBV5-6; TRBD1 might be the D (6 bases). The CDR3 loop spans 16 amino acids. Germline V gives CDR1 SGHDT, CDR2 YYEEEE. Trimming pared 4 bases from V and 2 bases from J, leaving 18 bases between. CDR3 protein: CASSLVPSGQQETQYF. The CDR3 DNA is TGTGCCAGCAGCCTCGTCCCTTCAGGACAGCAAGAGACCCAGTACTTC. Full variable domain (outside the CDR3, taken from reference TRBV5-6 and TRBJ2-5): DAGVTQSPTHLIKTRGQQVTLRCSPKSGHDTVSWYQQALGQGPQFIFQYYEEEERQRGNFPDRFSGHQFPNYSSELNVNALLLGDSALYLCASSLVPSGQQETQYFGPGTRLLVL.